In its sample, the clone carrying this T cell receptor beta chain was seen a few times. What it recognizes is unknown. Per the germline V gene, CDR1 is MRHNA and CDR2 is SNTAGT. The CDR3 length is 15 residues. V dropped 2 bases and J dropped 1 base, with 9 bases sitting between them. The entry originates in a study of T cell repertoires in cytomegalovirus infection. Overall study results and limits: There were HLA-C-restricted CMV-specific TCR beta clonotypes dominating the ex vivo response.

One entry per CDR3 protein results from TCRdb running MiXCR on the reads. The data show approximately 1,000,000 distinct CDR3 sequences, less than 40% seen once. The sequence was obtained from a human donor in good health (CMV status not recorded). Some clones in this sample may be carry-over from other donors' samples. The chain joins TRBV6-4 to TRBJ2-1; D remains unclear. The starting material was cultured CD8+ T cells from PBMCs, obtained from culture after CMV antigen stimulation. In DNA, the CDR3 is TGTGCCAGCAGTGACGGTGTGGGGTCCTACAATGAGCAGTTCTTC. Translation gives CASSDGVGSYNEQFF.